The next 21 T cell receptor beta chains were all read from a single sample in a study of blood T cell repertoires in COVID-19. Clones were read by immunoSEQ multiplex PCR, and TCRdb kept only the in-frame ones, dropping some. The table includes over 200,000 clones, around 90% detected once. The specimen was PBMCs or T cells enriched from blood (not recorded which). These receptors all stem from a woman aged 25 to 39 who had been exposed to COVID-19.

The chain combines TRBV28 with TRBJ1-1, with D perhaps matching TRBD1 (6 bases). Germline assignment: CDR1 MDHEN and CDR2 SYDVKM. Trimming left V 4 bases short and J 4 bases short, with 16 bases between. CDR3 length: 15 residues. DNA for the CDR3: TGTGCCAGCAGTTCGGGCCTTACAGGGATCACTGAAGCTTTCTTT. The encoded protein is CASSSGLTGITEAFF.

V usage is TRBV9 and J usage is TRBJ2-5; D is possibly TRBD1 (6 bases). Trimming shortened V by 3 bases and J by 2 bases, and 17 bases separated the two germline ends. Germline assignment: CDR1 SGDLS and CDR2 YYNGEE. CDR3 size: 16 residues. Here the CDR3 reads CASSEAPRGVQETQYF. The CDR3 region has the DNA TGTGCCAGCAGCGAAGCCCCCAGGGGAGTACAAGAGACCCAGTACTTC.

V and J are TRBV12-1 and TRBJ2-7; the D call in the table, TRBD2, was not verified against the DNA. TRBV12-1 is noted as a pseudogene. The CDR3 sequence is 12 residues long. In nucleotides, the CDR3 is TGTGCCAGCAGCATGACTAGCTGCGAGCAGTACTTC. It encodes CASSMTSCEQYF.

The chain joins TRBV9 to TRBJ2-5, with D possibly matching TRBD1 (5 bases). The V and J ends lost 0 bases and 5 bases respectively, with 11 bases between them. The CDR3 runs to 14 residues. The germline gives CDR1 SGDLS, CDR2 YYNGEE. The CDR3: CASSVGAGLETQYF. CDR3 bases: TGTGCCAGCAGCGTAGGTGCAGGGTTGGAGACCCAGTACTTC.

The chain couples TRBV3-1 (or the pseudogene TRBV3-2) to TRBJ2-1; D uncertain. V gave up 0 bases and J gave up 1 base, with 7 bases separating them. The CDR3 sequence is 15 residues long. CDR1 is LGHDT, CDR2 YNNKEL, per germline (reference sequence). The CDR3 spells CASSQDSVSYNEQFF. The CDR3 DNA reads TGTGCCAGCAGCCAAGATTCGGTATCCTACAATGAGCAGTTCTTC.

The chain has TRBV14 and TRBJ2-2; maybe TRBD1 (6 bases). The CDR3 extends over 16 amino acids. Trimming shortened V by 1 base and J by 1 base, and 10 bases separated the two germline ends. The V gene's germline CDR1 is SGHDN and CDR2 FVKESK. This CDR3 reads CASSQGGRGNTGELFF. In DNA, the CDR3 is TGTGCCAGCAGCCAAGGGGGGCGCGGGAACACCGGGGAGCTGTTTTTT.

The chain employs TRBV15 and TRBJ2-3; TRBD1 might be the D (7 bases). The V and J ends lost 1 base and 1 base respectively, with 15 bases between them. The CDR3 sequence is 17 residues long. The germline V gene encodes CDR1 LNHNV and CDR2 YYDKDF (reference sequence). The DNA for the CDR3 is TGTGCCACCAGCAGAGGGGTGACAGGGACTGGCACAGATACGCAGTATTTT. It is translated as CATSRGVTGTGTDTQYF.

CDR3 in DNA: TGTGCCTGGAAAAACAGGGGTGGCACCTACGAGCAGTACTTC. Amino acid sequence: CAWKNRGGTYEQYF. The chain uses TRBV30 and TRBJ2-7; 7 nucleotides line up with TRBD1. In germline, CDR1 is GTSNPN, CDR2 SVGIG (reference sequence). V lost 4 bases to trimming and J lost 2 bases; unmatched junction nucleotides: 8. The CDR3 is made up of 14 amino acids.

The rearrangement uses TRBV5-1 and TRBJ2-3, with TRBD1 as a possible D gene (5 bases). The germline V gene has CDR1 SGHRS and CDR2 YFSETQ. V was trimmed by 2 bases and J by 2 bases, leaving 15 bases between them. The CDR3 has 16 residues. CDR3 amino acids: CASSFTGWPVTDTQYF. CDR3 DNA: TGCGCCAGCAGCTTTACAGGATGGCCTGTCACAGATACGCAGTATTTT.

This clone was detected once. V is TRBV19 and J is TRBJ2-7; D is unclear. Germline CDR1 LNHDA, CDR2 SQIVND (reference sequence). The CDR3 length is 13 residues. The V end was cut by 1 base, the J end by 3 bases, with 7 bases between. In DNA form, the CDR3 reads TGTGCCAGTAGTATAGGCGCAGGCTACGAGCAGTACTTC. Translated, it gives CASSIGAGYEQYF.

The chain employs TRBV10-3 and TRBJ2-1, with a possible D match to TRBD2 (6 bases). V dropped 10 bases and J dropped 9 bases, with 13 bases sitting between them. This CDR3 has 11 amino acids. Germline-derived CDR1 and CDR2 are ENHRY and SYGVKD. In DNA form, the CDR3 reads TGTGCCACCGGGAGAGGGTCTGAGCAGTTCTTC. It codes for CATGRGSEQFF.

This clone was counted between two and nine times. The gene calls are TRBV18 and TRBJ1-1; 9 positions agree with TRBD1. Trimming removed 1 base from V and 1 base from J; junction bases left unmatched: 10. This CDR3 is 18 amino acids long. Germline V gene lookup returns CDR1 KGHSH and CDR2 LQKENI. The CDR3 loop is CASSPLWEGQGTNTEAFF. DNA of the CDR3: TGTGCCAGCTCACCACTCTGGGAGGGACAGGGAACGAACACTGAAGCTTTCTTT.

The J gene is TRBJ2-7, the V gene TRBV19; the match to TRBD1 covers 9 bases. Germline V gives CDR1 LNHDA, CDR2 SQIVND (reference sequence). This CDR3 is 14 amino acids long. V gave up 5 bases and J gave up 2 bases; unmatched junction bases: 4. DNA of the CDR3: TGTGCCAGTAGTGACCGGGACAGGGCCTACGAGCAGTACTTC. This gives the protein CASSDRDRAYEQYF. The whole variable domain, filled in from reference TRBV19 and TRBJ2-7, reads DGGITQSPKYLFRKEGQNVTLSCEQNLNHDAMYWYRQDPGQGLRLIYYSQIVNDFQKGDIAEGYSVSREKKESFPLTVTSAQKNPTAFYLCASSDRDRAYEQYFGPGTRLTVT.

The chain combines TRBV10-3 with TRBJ1-3, with a weak D call TRBD1 (6 bases). Germline CDR1 and CDR2: ENHRY and SYGVKD. This CDR3 contains 15 residues. Trimming removed 0 bases from V and 0 bases from J, with 6 bases in between. The DNA for the CDR3 is TGTGCCATCAGTGAGTCGGGGGCCTCTGGAAACACCATATATTTT. As protein: CAISESGASGNTIYF.

V usage is TRBV2 and J usage is TRBJ1-2, with TRBD1 matching 7 bases. The germline CDR1 and CDR2 sequences are SNHLY and FYNNEI. The V segment lost 6 bases and the J segment 4 bases; nucleotides outside the gene matches: 5. The CDR3 covers 13 residues. The CDR3 nucleotides read TGTGCCAGCAGCCGGGACAGCAGCTATGGCTACACCTTC. Residues: CASSRDSSYGYTF.

The genes are TRBV7-9 and TRBJ2-2; a possible D gene is TRBD1 (6 bases). Trimming left V 1 base short and J 7 bases short, with 13 bases between. CDR1 and CDR2 from the germline V gene are SEHNR and FQNEAQ (reference sequence). The CDR3 has 15 residues. The chain's CDR3 is CASSLDPGVIGELFF. CDR3 sequence (DNA): TGTGCCAGCAGCTTAGATCCAGGGGTTATCGGGGAGCTGTTTTTT.

Concerning this clone itself: In the same sample, other DNA sequences code for this CDR3. The gene calls are TRBV18 and TRBJ2-2, with no clear D. The V and J ends lost 3 bases and 1 base respectively, with 3 bases between them. CDR3 length equals 13 residues. Per germline, CDR1 KGHSH and CDR2 LQKENI. The CDR3 reads CASSPLNTGELFF. In DNA form, the CDR3 reads TGTGCCAGCTCACCTCTGAACACCGGGGAGCTGTTTTTT.

The chain joins TRBV5-1 to TRBJ2-7, with a possible D match to TRBD2 (5 bases). This CDR3 comprises 13 residues. CDR1 SGHRS and CDR2 YFSETQ come from the germline V gene. The germline V and J ends were trimmed by 3 bases and 7 bases, with 14 bases remaining between them. The CDR3 DNA sequence: TGCGCCAGCAGCTCTGGGGTATCGGGAGAGCAGTACTTC. Translated, it gives CASSSGVSGEQYF.

The chain employs TRBV4-1 and TRBJ2-1; 14 bases align to TRBD2. V lost 3 bases and J lost 9; bases outside the gene matches: 4. CDR1 and CDR2 from the germline V gene are MGHRA and YSYEKL. The CDR3 has 15 amino acids. CDR3 loop: CASSQTSGRALEQFF. The CDR3, as DNA: TGCGCCAGCAGCCAGACTAGCGGGAGGGCTCTTGAGCAGTTCTTC.

This rearrangement joins TRBV5-1 to TRBJ2-5; 8 bases map to TRBD1. CDR1 is SGHRS and CDR2 is YFSETQ in the germline V gene. The CDR3 spans 16 residues. The trim removed 2 bases at V and 7 bases at J, leaving 13 bases unmatched. The CDR3 here is CASSFSRDRPWGTQYF. The CDR3 region has the DNA TGCGCCAGCAGCTTTTCACGGGACAGGCCATGGGGGACCCAGTACTTC. The entire variable domain, with the rest obtained from reference TRBV5-1 and TRBJ2-5, is as follows: KAGVTQTPRYLIKTRGQQVTLSCSPISGHRSVSWYQQTPGQGLQFLFEYFSETQRNKGNFPGRFSGRQFSNSRSEMNVSTLELGDSALYLCASSFSRDRPWGTQYFGPGTRLLVL.

The CDR3 loop is CASSTLAGGTYNEQFF. Written as DNA, the CDR3 is TGTGCCAGCAGTACACTAGCGGGAGGAACCTACAATGAGCAGTTCTTC. The chain uses TRBV2 and TRBJ2-1, with 12 nucleotides matching TRBD2. The V gene's germline CDR1 is SNHLY and CDR2 FYNNEI. The V gene end was trimmed by 5 bases and the J gene end by 2 bases; junction bases not matched to a gene: 4. The CDR3 is 16 residues long.